This passage covers 20 T cell receptor beta chains from one sample sequenced in a study of T cells in Graves' hyperthyroidism and ophthalmopathy. There were TCR beta CDR3 regions amplified from RNA transcripts. An initial round of RT-PCR targeting the TCR CDR3 relied on the HTBI primer set. Using its own MiXCR run on the multiplex PCR reads, TCRdb lists one record per CDR3 protein. This repertoire shows some 800,000 distinct CDR3 sequences, over 35% found once; its top ten account for around 10%. Sequencing used blood. Every receptor here comes from a man younger than 30 with Graves' hyperthyroidism.

This clonotype was seen at least ten times. This sequence joins TRBV20-1 and TRBJ2-7; 10 bases fit TRBD2. The CDR3 is 14 residues long. V trimming: 5 bases; J trimming: 7 bases; junction bases outside the gene matches: 11. Germline CDR1 DFQATT, CDR2 SNEGSKA (reference sequence). The CDR3 sequence is CSAFRTSGMSEQYF. As DNA, the CDR3 is TGCAGTGCTTTCAGGACTAGCGGTATGTCGGAGCAGTACTTC.

Turning to this clonotype: Because it lacks the conserved phenylalanine or tryptophan at the end, this CDR3 is likely a read error. The DNA is omitted, as the CDR3 cannot be located on it reliably, and the CDR3 follows TCRdb's listing. The rearrangement uses TRBV29-1 and TRBJ2-2; no check of the table's D call, TRBD1, against the DNA was made. With termini counted, the CDR3 has 8 amino acids. CDR1 and CDR2 (germline): SQVTM, ANQGSEA. The CDR3 sequence is CSVEGLGG.

V is TRBV2 and J is TRBJ1-2; TRBD1 is a possible D gene (5 bases). V shed 6 bases and J shed 4 bases, with 15 bases lying between them. The CDR3 covers 14 residues. The V gene's germline CDR1 is SNHLY and CDR2 FYNNEI. This CDR3 is CASSLRGVVYGYTF. The DNA for the CDR3 is TGTGCCAGCAGCCTACGGGGCGTAGTCTATGGCTACACCTTC.

The chain recombines TRBV11-3 with TRBJ2-6; D may be TRBD2 (6 bases). Germline V gives CDR1 SGHNT, CDR2 YENEEA. This CDR3 is built from 18 residues. Trimming removed 2 bases from V and 0 bases from J, with 14 bases in between. The CDR3 DNA follows: TGTGCCAGCAGCTTAAGGGAGATGGGGGGCTCTGGGGCCAACGTCCTGACTTTC. Translating gives CASSLREMGGSGANVLTF.

Only a few counts were recorded for this clonotype. This chain uses TRBV20-1 with TRBJ1-1, with a tentative D call TRBD1 (6 bases). The CDR3 runs 15 residues. Germline V CDR1 and CDR2: DFQATT, SNEGSKA (reference sequence). Trimming shortened V by 0 bases and J by 1 base, and 12 bases separated the two germline ends. CDR3 sequence (DNA): TGCAGTGCTAGAGACCCTGGACAGAGGAACACTGAAGCTTTCTTT. As protein: CSARDPGQRNTEAFF.

The chain employs TRBV20-1 and TRBJ2-5; D might be TRBD1 (6 bases). The CDR3 totals 18 residues. Germline CDR1 is DFQATT and CDR2 is SNEGSKA (reference sequence). The DNA of the CDR3 is TGCAGCGCCCCCGTCCTCTACCGGGAAACAGGGTTTAGGCAGACCCAGTACTTC. It translates to CSAPVLYRETGFRQTQYF.

Worth noting for this clonotype: This may be a read error, as it is one base from a much larger clone. CDR3 coding DNA: TGCAGCGTCGGGGAGAGTTATCAGCCCCAGCATTTT. It specifies CSVGESYQPQHF. V and J are TRBV29-1 and TRBJ1-5, with unresolved D. The V gene's germline CDR1 is SQVTM and CDR2 ANQGSEA. This CDR3 comprises 12 residues. Trimming took off 6 bases at V and 5 bases at J, with 11 bases between the two ends.

The sample holds a few counts of this clonotype. The chain is built from TRBV20-1 and TRBJ1-6, with 7 bases matching TRBD1. With 6 bases clipped from V and 0 bases from J, the junction kept 2 bases outside the gene matches. CDR3 length: 14 residues. Germline V lookup: CDR1 DFQATT, CDR2 SNEGSKA (reference sequence). This CDR3 is CSARQGSYNSPLHF. In nucleotides, the CDR3 is TGCAGTGCGAGACAGGGCTCCTATAATTCACCCCTCCACTTT.

This clonotype came up many times. V and J are TRBV12-3 or TRBV12-4 and TRBJ1-6; D is possibly TRBD1 (5 bases). The CDR3 length is 12 residues. The V end was cut by 6 bases, the J end by 9 bases, with 9 bases between. CDR3 coding DNA: TGTGCCAGCAGCGCGGGGGTTTCACCCCTCCACTTT. Amino acid sequence: CASSAGVSPLHF.

Ten or more counts support this clonotype. This chain connects TRBV9 to TRBJ1-4; the match to TRBD1 covers 8 bases. Germline V CDR1 and CDR2: SGDLS, YYNGEE. The V gene end was trimmed by 0 bases and the J gene end by 5 bases; junction bases not matched to a gene: 3. This CDR3 comprises 15 residues. This chain's CDR3 is CASSVDTGGNEKLFF. The CDR3 DNA sequence: TGTGCCAGCAGCGTAGACACAGGGGGAAATGAAAAACTGTTTTTT.

V is TRBV19 and J is TRBJ1-6; the match to TRBD1 covers 9 bases. Germline values: CDR1 LNHDA, CDR2 SQIVND (reference sequence). The CDR3 length is 14 residues. The J segment lost 10 bases and the V segment lost 5 bases, leaving 6 bases of the junction unmatched. Written as DNA, the CDR3 is TGTGCCAGTAGTGCACAGGGGGCCGCGTCACCCCTCCACTTT. Amino acid sequence: CASSAQGAASPLHF.

This clonotype was recorded many times. The rearrangement joins TRBV19 to TRBJ1-6; 7 bases align to TRBD1. The CDR3 covers 16 residues. The germline V gene encodes CDR1 LNHDA and CDR2 SQIVND (reference sequence). With 6 bases clipped from V and 7 bases from J, the junction kept 12 bases outside the gene matches. The CDR3 spells CASRAVQDRPNSPLHF. The CDR3 DNA is TGTGCCAGTAGAGCGGTCCAGGACAGGCCCAATTCACCCCTCCACTTT.

The CDR3 protein is CASSSFRDVAYEQYF. The CDR3 nucleotides read TGTGCCAGCAGTTCGTTCCGGGACGTAGCCTACGAGCAGTACTTC. The chain uses TRBV6-6 and TRBJ2-7; D possibly matches TRBD1 or TRBD2 (5 bases each). V lost 4 bases, J lost 2 bases, and 15 bases lay in between. The CDR3 sequence is 15 residues long. Germline V gives CDR1 MNHNY, CDR2 SVGAGI (reference sequence).

The chain links TRBV5-1 to TRBJ1-1; D remains unclear. V shed 4 bases and J shed 0 bases, with 19 bases lying between them. From germline, CDR1 is SGHRS and CDR2 YFSETQ. The CDR3 is made up of 17 amino acids. CDR3 in amino acids: CASSPLLKAPMNTEAFF. DNA of the CDR3: TGCGCCAGCAGCCCTCTATTGAAGGCCCCAATGAACACTGAAGCTTTCTTT.

The chain couples TRBV5-1 to TRBJ2-2, with D unclear. The germline V and J ends were trimmed by 1 base and 1 base, with 8 bases remaining between them. Germline-derived CDR1 and CDR2 are SGHRS and YFSETQ. This CDR3 comprises 15 residues. The CDR3 nucleotides read TGCGCCAGCAGCTTGCAGGAGCTGAACACCGGGGAGCTGTTTTTT. It codes for CASSLQELNTGELFF.

J is TRBJ2-5 and V is TRBV20-1; 11 nucleotides align to TRBD2. In germline, CDR1 is DFQATT, CDR2 SNEGSKA (reference sequence). The ends lost 6 bases at V and 9 bases at J; junction bases unmatched: 0. The CDR3 spans 10 residues. CDR3 residues: CSALAGAQYF. The CDR3 nucleotides read TGCAGTGCACTAGCGGGAGCCCAGTACTTC.

V gene TRBV2 combines with J gene TRBJ2-5; D not certain. Germline loops: CDR1 SNHLY, CDR2 FYNNEI. V was clipped by 3 bases and J by 5 bases, with 4 bases between them. The CDR3 consists of 11 residues. CDR3 coding DNA: TGTGCCAGCAGTGAGCATGAGACCCAGTACTTC. Translating it yields CASSEHETQYF.

This clonotype came up many times. V usage is TRBV12-3 or TRBV12-4 and J usage is TRBJ2-5, with D perhaps TRBD1 or TRBD2 (5 bases each). The CDR3 totals 10 residues. V lost 7 bases, J lost 10 bases, and 10 bases lay in between. In DNA, the CDR3 is TGTGCCAGCAAGGGGAGCAACCAGTACTTC. Residues: CASKGSNQYF.

To note about this clonotype: Given a much more abundant clone one base away, this may be a read error. The chain combines TRBV2 with TRBJ2-7; unclear D gene. The CDR3 consists of 14 residues. Trimming removed 6 bases from V and 0 bases from J, with 12 bases in between. Looked up from germline, CDR1 is SNHLY and CDR2 is FYNNEI. The CDR3 region is CASRAIDDSYEQYF. The CDR3 bases are TGTGCCAGCAGGGCGATCGACGACTCCTACGAGCAGTACTTC.

This clonotype was counted a single time. This chain links TRBV7-9 with TRBJ2-5; tentatively, D is TRBD1 (5 bases). Deletions cut 1 base from V and 7 bases from J, with 22 bases between. CDR1 SEHNR and CDR2 FQNEAQ come from the germline V gene (reference sequence). This CDR3 spans 17 amino acids. The CDR3 region is CASSLDLQGGDPGTQYF. The CDR3 DNA is TGTGCCAGCAGCTTAGATTTGCAGGGCGGAGATCCAGGGACCCAGTACTTC.